The present T cell receptor (beta chain) was sequenced within a study of shared clonotypes between healthy human individuals. Points from the study as a whole: Sorted-subset sequencing, rarefaction showed, was incomplete despite large depth.

The CDR3 is 17 amino acids. V was trimmed by 5 bases and J by 1 base, leaving 19 bases between them. CDR1 LNHDA and CDR2 SQIVND come from the germline V gene (reference sequence). Of note for this clone: What it recognizes is unknown.

The protocol was immunoSEQ multiplex PCR, while the TCRdb copy is restricted to in-frame clones and leaves out a portion. The sample records 1 million to 1.3 million clones, more than 75% being singletons. The source of this sequence is a man younger than 35 in good health. Some clones in this sample may be carry-over from other donors' samples. Sequencing input: memory CD4+ T cells from PBMCs. Subset described: CD45RA-negative fraction. The chain carries TRBV19 and TRBJ2-3; D is ambiguous. The CDR3 loop reads CASSLNLELGGTDTQYF. CDR3 bases: TGTGCCAGTAGTCTCAACCTCGAGCTAGGCGGCACAGATACGCAGTATTTT.